The 6 T cell receptor beta chains below were found in one sample sequenced in a study of CD8+ T cells in alopecia areata. The sequencing template was cDNA reverse transcribed from extracted RNA. Method: immunoSEQ multiplex PCR; TCRdb's copy keeps in-frame clones and lacks some. The sample yields around 170,000 clones, about half seen once. Specified treatment: oral pan-JAK inhibitor, 5-10 mg twice daily. The sample here was CD8+ T cells sorted from blood, taken at approximately week 51, from a patient treated with tofacitinib. These receptors all stem from a human donor with alopecia areata.

This chain links TRBV9 with TRBJ1-2, with a possible D match to TRBD1 (6 bases). Deletions cut 6 bases from V and 8 bases from J, with 17 bases between. Germline CDR1 is SGDLS and CDR2 is YYNGEE. The CDR3 has 13 residues. For the CDR3, the DNA is TGTGCCAGCAAAACCACAGGGAGTTGGGGCTACACCTTC. Amino acids: CASKTTGSWGYTF.

The chain employs TRBV4-1 and TRBJ2-7; D is uncertain. Trimming left V 2 bases short and J 0 bases short, with 11 bases between. Germline loops: CDR1 MGHRA, CDR2 YSYEKL. CDR3 size: 15 residues. This CDR3 is CASSQFSLPSYEQYF. Written as DNA, the CDR3 is TGCGCCAGCAGCCAATTCTCATTACCCTCCTACGAGCAGTACTTC.

This clone appeared a few times. The same CDR3 also results from other DNA sequences found in this sample. The gene calls are TRBV30 and TRBJ2-7; TRBD2 agrees at 8 bases. CDR1 is GTSNPN, CDR2 SVGIG, per germline (reference sequence). The CDR3 is 14 residues long. J gave up 1 base and V 5 bases, and 7 bases lay outside the gene matches. The CDR3: CAWSPRGGSYEQYF. Here the CDR3 DNA reads TGTGCCTGGTCTCCTCGGGGGGGGTCCTACGAGCAGTACTTC. Looking up the rest from reference TRBV30 and TRBJ2-7 gives the full variable domain: SQTIHQWPATLVQPVGSPLSLECTVEGTSNPNLYWYRQAAGRGLQLLFYSVGIGQISSEVPQNLSASRPQDRQFILSSKKLLLSDSGFYLCAWSPRGGSYEQYFGPGTRLTVT.

This clone was counted a few times. This chain links TRBV9 with TRBJ2-2, with D unresolved. From germline, CDR1 is SGDLS and CDR2 YYNGEE. The CDR3 contains 14 residues. V lost 0 bases and J lost 6, with 9 bases in between. The CDR3 loop is CASSVAGPPGELFF. CDR3 DNA: TGTGCCAGCAGCGTAGCGGGCCCCCCCGGGGAGCTGTTTTTT.

The chain joins TRBV6-5 to TRBJ2-5, with a tentative D call TRBD2 (5 bases). Germline V lookup: CDR1 MNHEY, CDR2 SVGAGI. This CDR3 comprises 13 residues. V shed 6 bases and J shed 3 bases, with 11 bases lying between them. Here the CDR3 DNA reads TGTGCCAGCAGGCTGGACGGGGAAGAGACCCAGTACTTC. Translation: CASRLDGEETQYF.

Points on this clone: The junction and the germline gene differ at one end; a read error may be behind it. This sequence joins TRBV5-1 and TRBJ1-1, with 9 bases lining up with TRBD1. The CDR3 is 14 amino acids. Germline loops: CDR1 SGHRS, CDR2 YFSETQ. The CDR3 protein is CASSLQGAWTEAFF. The CDR3 nucleotides read TGTGCCAGCAGCTTACAGGGGGCTTGGACTGAAGCTTTCTTT.